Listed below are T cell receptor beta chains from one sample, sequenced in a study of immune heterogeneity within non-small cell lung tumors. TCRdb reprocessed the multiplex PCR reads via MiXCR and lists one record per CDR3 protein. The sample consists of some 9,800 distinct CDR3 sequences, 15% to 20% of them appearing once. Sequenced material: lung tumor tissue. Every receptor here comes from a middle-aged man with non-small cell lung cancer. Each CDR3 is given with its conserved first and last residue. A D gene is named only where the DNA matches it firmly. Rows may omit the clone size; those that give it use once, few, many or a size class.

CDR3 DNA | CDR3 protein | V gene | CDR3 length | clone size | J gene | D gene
TGTGCCAGCAGTTTATTTGAGGGAAATCAGCCCCAGCATTTT | CASSLFEGNQPQHF | TRBV28 | 14 | medium-sized | TRBJ1-5 | -
TGTGCTAGTGCCCCGGGACGGACCTACAATGAGCAGTTCTTC | CASAPGRTYNEQFF | TRBV12-5 | 14 | many | TRBJ2-1 | -
TGTGCCAGCAGTTACTCAGAGGGAACGGGGCGGGGGGATGGCTACACCTTC | CASSYSEGTGRGDGYTF | TRBV6-5 | 17 | - | TRBJ1-2 | -
TGTGCCAGCAGCTTAGGATCGTACACCGGGGAGCTGTTTTTT | CASSLGSYTGELFF | TRBV11-3 | 14 | medium-sized | TRBJ2-2 | -
TGTGCCAGCAGTTTATCCGGGACAGGCACAAGGAGGGGTGAAAAACTGTTTTTT | CASSLSGTGTRRGEKLFF | TRBV28 | 18 | medium-sized | TRBJ1-4 | TRBD1
TGCAGTGCTCCCCGACTAACGGACAATGAGCAGTTCTTC | CSAPRLTDNEQFF | TRBV20-1 | 13 | - | TRBJ2-1 | -
TGCAGTGCTAGAGAGCAAGCTGGAAACACCATATATTTT | CSAREQAGNTIYF | TRBV20-1 | 13 | many | TRBJ1-3 | -
TGTGCCAGCAGCTTGGGGCCAGCCCAAGCTTTCTTT | CASSLGPAQAFF | TRBV11-2 | 12 | many | TRBJ1-1 | -
TGTGCCAGCAGCTTAGTTCCTGGCGAGCAGTACTTC | CASSLVPGEQYF | TRBV11-3 | 12 | medium-sized | TRBJ2-7 | -
TGTGCCAGCGGGCGGGACAGCATCTACGAGCAGTACTTC | CASGRDSIYEQYF | TRBV5-6 | 13 | medium-sized | TRBJ2-7 | -
TGCGCCAGCAGCCAAGATCCCAACTCCTACAATGAGCAGTTCTTC | CASSQDPNSYNEQFF | TRBV4-3 | 15 | medium-sized | TRBJ2-1 | -
TGCAGTGCCAACCCCCCGACGGGACAGTACAATGAGCAGTTCTTC | CSANPPTGQYNEQFF | TRBV20-1 | 15 | many | TRBJ2-1 | TRBD1
TGCAGTGCTATAGAGACAGGGGACTATGGCTACACCTTC | CSAIETGDYGYTF | TRBV20-1 | 13 | few | TRBJ1-2 | TRBD1
TGTGCCTGGAGTCCCCGGGACAGGGTCAACACCATATATTTT | CAWSPRDRVNTIYF | TRBV30 | 14 | medium-sized | TRBJ1-3 | TRBD1
TGTGCCAGCCGTGAAGGACAGAAAGCTTTCTTT | CASREGQKAFF | TRBV19 | 11 | many | TRBJ1-1 | -
TGTGCCAGCGCACCGCAAAATGAAAAACTGTTTTTT | CASAPQNEKLFF | TRBV28 | 12 | medium-sized | TRBJ1-4 | -
TGCAGTGCTAGAGATCGGTACAGCTTCGGAAACACCATATATTTT | CSARDRYSFGNTIYF | TRBV20-1 | 15 | many | TRBJ1-3 | -
TGCGCCAGCAGCCAAGATAAGTTGCTGGGACTACAGAACACCGGGGAGCTGTTTTTT | CASSQDKLLGLQNTGELFF | TRBV4-3 | 19 | many | TRBJ2-2 | TRBD2
TGTGCCAGCAGCTTAGACGGGACTAGCGGTATCCACACAGATACGCAGTATTTT | CASSLDGTSGIHTDTQYF | TRBV7-9 | 18 | - | TRBJ2-3 | TRBD2
TGTGCCAGCAGCCCCGGGACTAGCACCAGCGGGACCCAGTACTTC | CASSPGTSTSGTQYF | TRBV5-6 | 15 | - | TRBJ2-5 | TRBD2
TGTGCCAGCAGCAGGACGGGCACTGAAGCTTTCTTT | CASSRTGTEAFF | TRBV11-2 | 12 | many | TRBJ1-1 | -
TGTGCCAGCAGCTGGAGGACAGGACTCACCGGGGAGCTGTTTTTT | CASSWRTGLTGELFF | TRBV7-9 | 15 | many | TRBJ2-2 | TRBD1
TGTGCCAGCAGCCAAGGGGATGAAAAACTGTTTTTT | CASSQGDEKLFF | TRBV3-1 | 12 | many | TRBJ1-4 | -
TGTGCCATCAGTGAGAGAGGGGATGGTCAGCCCCAGCATTTT | CAISERGDGQPQHF | TRBV10-3 | 14 | many | TRBJ1-5 | -
TGTGCCAGCAACTCAGGGGGCTCGTACAATGAGCAGTTCTTC | CASNSGGSYNEQFF | TRBV6-1 | 14 | once | TRBJ2-1 | TRBD1
TGTGCCAGCGGTAGATTCACGGGGTGGAGCCAAGATGGCTACACCTTC | CASGRFTGWSQDGYTF | TRBV6-1 | 16 | - | TRBJ1-2 | -
TGTGCCAGCAGTTCCTCAGTGGGAGGCATCTCCTACGAGCAGTACTTC | CASSSSVGGISYEQYF | TRBV27 | 16 | - | TRBJ2-7 | -
TGTGCCAGAAGATTATTCCAGGGGATGAATTATGAGCAGTTCTTC | CARRLFQGMNYEQFF | TRBV7-2 | 15 | - | TRBJ2-1 | -
TGTGCCATCAGTGAGTCGATATTAGCGGGAGGGCCCGACTACGAGCAGTACTTC | CAISESILAGGPDYEQYF | TRBV10-3 | 18 | many | TRBJ2-7 | TRBD2
TGTGCCAGCAGCACCGGGACGGTCCAGCCCCAGCATTTT | CASSTGTVQPQHF | TRBV2 | 13 | medium-sized | TRBJ1-5 | -
TGTGCCAGCAGCTTGGGACTAGTCGAGACCCAGTACTTC | CASSLGLVETQYF | TRBV5-4 | 13 | many | TRBJ2-5 | -
TGTGCCAGTAGGGGAGTCGTAGCCCAGCATTTT | CASRGVVAQHF | TRBV6-1 | 11 | medium-sized | TRBJ1-5 | -
TGTGCCAGTAGTAGGCCGCCCACAGATACGCAGTATTTT | CASSRPPTDTQYF | TRBV19 | 13 | many | TRBJ2-3 | -
TGTGCCTCGGACAGGGGACCCTATGGCTACACCTTC | CASDRGPYGYTF | TRBV30 | 12 | medium-sized | TRBJ1-2 | TRBD1
TGTGCCAGCAGCTTATCCTGGCGGGGGGGGGCAGAGACCCAGTACTTC | CASSLSWRGGAETQYF | TRBV7-3 | 16 | - | TRBJ2-5 | TRBD2
TGTGCCAGCAGTTTCTCGGGAGATTGGGAGCAGTACTTC | CASSFSGDWEQYF | TRBV6-6 | 13 | medium-sized | TRBJ2-7 | -
TGTGCCAGCAGCTTGAGTTCCTATGGCTACACCTTC | CASSLSSYGYTF | TRBV11-3 | 12 | medium-sized | TRBJ1-2 | -
TGTGCCAGCAGACAACAGGGATCCGAGCAGTACTTC | CASRQQGSEQYF | TRBV28 | 12 | medium-sized | TRBJ2-7 | -
TGTGCCAGCACACTAGCGGGAGGTTACGAGCAGTACTTC | CASTLAGGYEQYF | TRBV6-1 | 13 | medium-sized | TRBJ2-7 | TRBD2
TGTGCCAGCAGTTTCTCAGCCAACACCGGGGAGCTGTTTTTT | CASSFSANTGELFF | TRBV6-1 | 14 | medium-sized | TRBJ2-2 | -
TGTGCCAGCAGCCAAGATCCAGCGGGGGCGGGAGATACGCAGTATTTT | CASSQDPAGAGDTQYF | TRBV4-2 | 16 | many | TRBJ2-3 | TRBD2
TGTGCCAGCAGCCGACAGCCTGCTAGCAATCAGCCCCAGCATTTT | CASSRQPASNQPQHF | TRBV6-1 | 15 | many | TRBJ1-5 | -
TGTGCCAGCAGTCCAGCACCTGGGGTGGCTAACCAAGAGACCCAGTACTTC | CASSPAPGVANQETQYF | TRBV6-2/TRBV6-3 | 17 | - | TRBJ2-5 | -
TGTGCCTGGAACGGACAGGCTGGATACAATGAGCAGTTCTTC | CAWNGQAGYNEQFF | TRBV30 | 14 | medium-sized | TRBJ2-1 | TRBD1
TGTGCCTGGAGTGTTTCCCCTGAAGCTTTCTTT | CAWSVSPEAFF | TRBV30 | 11 | medium-sized | TRBJ1-1 | -
TGCGCCAGCAGAGAGGGGGCCTCGTACGAGCAGTACTTC | CASREGASYEQYF | TRBV5-1 | 13 | many | TRBJ2-7 | TRBD1
TGTGCCAGCAGTTCACCGGGATATAGTTTACCCCTCCACTTT | CASSSPGYSLPLHF | TRBV28 | 14 | medium-sized | TRBJ1-6 | -
TGTGCCAGCAGCGAACAAGGGGTCGGTCAGCCCCAGCATTTT | CASSEQGVGQPQHF | TRBV25-1 | 14 | medium-sized | TRBJ1-5 | -
TGCGCCAGCAGCCTCGGACTAGCGGGTTACGAGCAGTACTTC | CASSLGLAGYEQYF | TRBV4-3 | 14 | many | TRBJ2-7 | TRBD2
TGTGCCAGTAGTATAATCCTGAGGTATTATCAGCCCCAGCATTTT | CASSIILRYYQPQHF | TRBV19 | 15 | medium-sized | TRBJ1-5 | -
TGTGCCAGCAGTCCCCGCCCGGGACAGATGACCTACGAGCAGTACTTC | CASSPRPGQMTYEQYF | TRBV28 | 16 | medium-sized | TRBJ2-7 | TRBD1
TGTGCCACCAGTGACCCTAGCGGGAGATACACAGATACGCAGTATTTT | CATSDPSGRYTDTQYF | TRBV24-1 | 16 | - | TRBJ2-3 | TRBD2
TGTGCCACCAGCAGAGATCCGGCGGGAACCAACATTCAGTACTTC | CATSRDPAGTNIQYF | TRBV15 | 15 | few | TRBJ2-4 | -
TGTGCCAGCACCTTATGGGGGGGCGGAGATACGCAGTATTTT | CASTLWGGGDTQYF | TRBV27 | 14 | many | TRBJ2-3 | -
TGTGCCAGCTCACCATCCCAGGGAAGGGCGTGGAATCAGCCCCAGCATTTT | CASSPSQGRAWNQPQHF | TRBV18 | 17 | medium-sized | TRBJ1-5 | -
TGTGCCAGCAGCCCCTACGGAGAAGCTTTCTTT | CASSPYGEAFF | TRBV11-2 | 11 | many | TRBJ1-1 | -
TGCGCCAGCAGCCCAGGGCACCCTACAGATACGCAGTATTTT | CASSPGHPTDTQYF | TRBV5-1 | 14 | many | TRBJ2-3 | -
TGTGCCAGTATCAAGAGAGGTATCGGACAGACGAACACTGAAGCTTTCTTT | CASIKRGIGQTNTEAFF | TRBV19 | 17 | medium-sized | TRBJ1-1 | -
TGTGCCAGCAGTTTCAATTGGGACACCACCTACGAGCAGTACTTC | CASSFNWDTTYEQYF | TRBV27 | 15 | medium-sized | TRBJ2-7 | -